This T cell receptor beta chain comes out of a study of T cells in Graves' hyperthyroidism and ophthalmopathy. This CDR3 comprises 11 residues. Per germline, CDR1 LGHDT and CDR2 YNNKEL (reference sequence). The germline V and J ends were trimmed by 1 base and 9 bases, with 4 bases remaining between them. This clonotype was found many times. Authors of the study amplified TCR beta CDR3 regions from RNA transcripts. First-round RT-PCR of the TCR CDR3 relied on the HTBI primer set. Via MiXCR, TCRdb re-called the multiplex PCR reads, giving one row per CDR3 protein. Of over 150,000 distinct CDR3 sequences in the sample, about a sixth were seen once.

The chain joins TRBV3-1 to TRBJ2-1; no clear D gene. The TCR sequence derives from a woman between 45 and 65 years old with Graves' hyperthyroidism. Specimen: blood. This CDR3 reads CASSQGTEQFF. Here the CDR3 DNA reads TGTGCCAGCAGCCAAGGGACTGAGCAGTTCTTC.